This T cell receptor beta chain originates from a study of naive and memory T cell subsets. Overall study findings and caveats: Gini index rose across naive, CM, EM and EMRA in CD4 and CD8. A few larger clonotypes appeared in naive repertoires, especially CD8, possibly memory cells re-expressing CD45RA.

This clonotype came up once. Its specificity is unknown. An equimolar mix of two oligonucleotides served as the beta constant-region primer for TRBC1 and TRBC2. Ligated cDNA was amplified by four rounds of PCR with nested alpha and beta constant-region primers and SP2. TCRdb reprocessed the UMI-ligation and nested PCR reads with MiXCR, giving one entry per CDR3 protein. The sample yields some 110,000 distinct CDR3 sequences, roughly 15% seen once. The TCR was taken from a human donor in good health. Source material: naive CD8+ T cells from blood.

DNA for the CDR3: TGCGCCAGCAGCTTCGGTAGTCGGGATACGCAGTATTTT. Its translation is CASSFGSRDTQYF. V is TRBV5-1 and J is TRBJ2-3; the D is unclear. Germline loops: CDR1 SGHRS, CDR2 YFSETQ. Trimming shortened V by 2 bases and J by 6 bases, and 10 bases separated the two germline ends. The CDR3 runs 13 residues.